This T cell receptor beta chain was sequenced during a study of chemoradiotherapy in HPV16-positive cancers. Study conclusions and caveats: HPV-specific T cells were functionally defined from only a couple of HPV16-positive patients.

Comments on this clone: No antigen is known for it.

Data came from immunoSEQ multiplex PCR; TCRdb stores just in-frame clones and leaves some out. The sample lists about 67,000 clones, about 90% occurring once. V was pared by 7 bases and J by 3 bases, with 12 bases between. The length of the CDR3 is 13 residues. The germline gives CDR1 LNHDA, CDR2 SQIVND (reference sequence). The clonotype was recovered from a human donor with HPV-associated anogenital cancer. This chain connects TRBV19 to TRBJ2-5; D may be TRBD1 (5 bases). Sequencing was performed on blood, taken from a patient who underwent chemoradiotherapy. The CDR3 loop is CASMGLSKETQYF. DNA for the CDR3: TGTGCCAGTATGGGGCTCTCAAAAGAGACCCAGTACTTC. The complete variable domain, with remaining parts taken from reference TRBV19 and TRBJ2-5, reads DGGITQSPKYLFRKEGQNVTLSCEQNLNHDAMYWYRQDPGQGLRLIYYSQIVNDFQKGDIAEGYSVSREKKESFPLTVTSAQKNPTAFYLCASMGLSKETQYFGPGTRLLVL.